The source of this TCR beta chain is a study of OX40 agonist ivuxolimab in advanced cancers. CDR1 is SGHVS, CDR2 FQNEAQ, per germline. The CDR3 runs to 15 residues. V was shortened by 5 bases and J by 7 bases, with 15 bases between the two germline ends. Measured with immunoSEQ multiplex PCR; TCRdb has only the in-frame clones, and not every one. The table records about 82,000 clones, approximately 87% of them present only once. Sampled blood was obtained at baseline, cycle 4 day 1, and cycle 7 day 1. The material was CD4+ or CD8+ T cells sorted from blood, obtained in a trial of the OX40 agonist ivuxolimab. The receptor's source is an adult with an advanced solid tumor such as melanoma, head and neck, liver or kidney cancer. The chain has TRBV7-8 and TRBJ1-6; weak D call: TRBD1 (5 bases). CDR3: CASSPRGVPNSPLHF. The CDR3 DNA reads TGTGCCAGCAGCCCGCGGGGGGTCCCAAATTCACCCCTCCACTTT.